This passage covers 7 T cell receptor beta chains from one sample sequenced in a study of T cells after yellow fever vaccination (dated by TCRdb to the late 2010s). Taken with the paper, the label for treatment or condition translates to: live attenuated yellow fever vaccine strain. Libraries were prepared through 5' RACE. These reads were obtained on an Illumina NovaSeq 6000. The public reads were reprocessed in TCRdb via fastp at Q25 and MiXCR, keeping in-frame beta chains. Identical CDR3 proteins give one entry, which carries the most common genes and DNA. This sample holds about 320,000 distinct CDR3 sequences; approximately 4% were observed only once. The top ten constitute roughly a fifth of the sample. Sequencing used PBMCs, obtained 15 days after the yellow fever booster vaccination. The receptors originated from a man aged 18 to 30 who received the YFV17D yellow fever vaccine.

This clonotype occurred many times. The J gene is TRBJ1-5, the V gene TRBV7-6; the D is unclear. Trimming pared 1 base from V and 6 bases from J, leaving 13 bases between. Germline V gene sequence: CDR1 SGHVS, CDR2 FNYEAQ. The length of the CDR3 is 15 residues. CDR3 DNA: TGTGCCAGCAGCTTAGACTCGGGGTACGTTCAGCCCCAGCATTTT. Protein sequence: CASSLDSGYVQPQHF. Drawing the rest from reference TRBV7-6 and TRBJ1-5, the complete variable domain is GAGVSQSPRYKVTKRGQDVALRCDPISGHVSLYWYRQALGQGPEFLTYFNYEAQQDKSGLPNDRFSAERPEGSISTLTIQRTEQRDSAMYRCASSLDSGYVQPQHFGDGTRLSIL.

This clonotype was detected only a few times. The chain recombines TRBV5-1 with TRBJ1-2; TRBD1 is a possible D gene (6 bases). V lost 4 bases, J lost 7 bases, and 14 bases lay in between. Germline assignment: CDR1 SGHRS and CDR2 YFSETQ. The CDR3 is 13 residues long. Here the CDR3 reads CASSPGHTPGYTF. Here the CDR3 DNA reads TGCGCCAGCAGCCCGGGACACACGCCTGGCTACACCTTC.

This clonotype came up many times. This chain connects TRBV10-3 to TRBJ1-6; maybe TRBD1 (5 bases). CDR3 length: 16 residues. Trimming stripped 7 bases from V and 0 bases from J, with 13 bases between. The V gene's germline CDR1 is ENHRY and CDR2 SYGVKD. The CDR3, as DNA: TGTGCCATCAACCAGGGCGGGCGCTCCTATAATTCACCCCTCCACTTT. The encoded protein is CAINQGGRSYNSPLHF.

J is TRBJ2-2 and V is TRBV5-4; D unresolved. V shed 5 bases and J shed 3 bases, with 14 bases lying between them. This CDR3 has 15 residues. Germline V gene lookup returns CDR1 SGHNT and CDR2 YYREEE (reference sequence). CDR3 in amino acids: CASSRPGFDTGELFF. In nucleotides, the CDR3 is TGTGCCAGCAGTCGTCCTGGGTTTGACACCGGGGAGCTGTTTTTT.

This clonotype was found many times. The V gene is TRBV5-5, the J gene TRBJ2-3; D unclear. The V gene's germline CDR1 is SGHKS and CDR2 YYEKEE (reference sequence). Trimming left V 1 base short and J 5 bases short, with 8 bases between. CDR3 length equals 13 residues. The DNA of the CDR3 is TGTGCCAGCAGCTTGCGGGTCGTAGATACGCAGTATTTT. Its protein is CASSLRVVDTQYF.

V gene TRBV3-1 combines with J gene TRBJ1-1; TRBD1 aligns across 7 bases. V shed 4 bases, J shed 3 bases, and the junction held 5 bases outside the gene matches. This CDR3 spans 14 amino acids. Per the germline V gene, CDR1 is LGHDT and CDR2 is YNNKEL (reference sequence). CDR3 in amino acids: CASSPLGQDTEAFF. The CDR3 nucleotides are TGTGCCAGCAGCCCCCTCGGACAGGACACTGAAGCTTTCTTT.

This clonotype occurred a few times. The V call is TRBV2, the J call TRBJ2-2; possible D gene TRBD1, 6 bases. Deletions cut 7 bases from V and 1 base from J, with 13 bases between. The CDR3 covers 15 residues. Germline V lookup: CDR1 SNHLY, CDR2 FYNNEI. The CDR3 reads CASTRQVLNTGELFF. The DNA for the CDR3 is TGTGCCAGCACGCGACAGGTTCTGAACACCGGGGAGCTGTTTTTT.